This passage covers 18 T cell receptor beta chains from one sample sequenced in a study of tumor-infiltrating lymphocytes in primary liver carcinoma. Unsorted whole blood yielded the blood RNA, and germline DNA was also extracted. With a constant-region primer, TCR beta cDNA was made from approximately 450 ng of total RNA. Slightly modified ARM-PCR served as the procedure for the TCR beta libraries. These libraries came from three rounds of nested multiplex PCR. Forward primers for TRBV1-TRBV30 and a C-beta reverse primer served the first two PCR rounds, at 10 cycles each. A single record per CDR3 protein comes from TCRdb applying MiXCR to the multiplex PCR reads. This table has fewer than 350,000 distinct CDR3 sequences, 65% appearing once. Material for sequencing was peripheral blood. The receptors were gathered from a man aged 35-49 years with primary liver carcinoma and hepatitis B virus infection.

The genes are TRBV28 and TRBJ2-7; no clear D. The CDR3 is made up of 12 amino acids. Germline CDR1 and CDR2: MDHEN and SYDVKM. Between the trimmed V and J ends, which lost 3 bases and 3 bases, there was a span of 6 bases. The CDR3 DNA follows: TGTGCCAGCAGTTTTGAGGTCTACGAGCAGTACTTC. It yields the protein CASSFEVYEQYF.

A few counts support this clonotype. J is TRBJ2-2 and V is TRBV5-1; D uncertain. The CDR3 spans 15 residues. CDR1 is SGHRS, CDR2 YFSETQ, per germline. The V gene lost 1 base and the J gene lost 2 bases, with 9 bases spanning the gap. The CDR3 DNA follows: TGCGCCAGCAGCTTGAGGCGGCTTAACACCGGGGAGCTGTTTTTT. Its translation is CASSLRRLNTGELFF.

This clonotype was picked up a small number of times. The J gene is TRBJ2-3, the V gene TRBV5-5; D is undetermined. The CDR3 spans 14 residues. Germline-derived CDR1 and CDR2 are SGHKS and YYEKEE (reference sequence). The germline V and J ends were trimmed by 4 bases and 2 bases, with 11 bases remaining between them. CDR3 residues: CASSIDVNTDTQYF. Here the CDR3 DNA reads TGTGCCAGCAGCATTGACGTGAACACAGATACGCAGTATTTT.

To note about this clonotype: A much bigger clone sits one base away, suggesting this may be a read error. This chain links TRBV4-1 with TRBJ2-7; 9 nucleotides line up with TRBD2. The CDR3 spans 16 residues. V trimming: 0 bases; J trimming: 7 bases; junction bases outside the gene matches: 10. The germline CDR1 and CDR2 sequences are MGHRA and YSYEKL. The CDR3 loop reads CASSQDFEASGTEQYF. CDR3 coding DNA: TGCGCCAGCAGCCAAGATTTTGAGGCTAGCGGGACTGAGCAGTACTTC.

The chain combines TRBV30 with TRBJ2-3, with D tentatively TRBD1 or TRBD2 (5 bases each). This CDR3 spans 15 amino acids. The germline CDR1 and CDR2 sequences are GTSNPN and SVGIG (reference sequence). Deletions cut 2 bases from V and 1 base from J, with 13 bases between. The CDR3 sequence is CAWSRDLSGTDTQYF. The CDR3 DNA is TGTGCCTGGAGTCGGGACCTTTCTGGCACAGATACGCAGTATTTT. Full variable domain (missing parts from reference TRBV30 and TRBJ2-3): SQTIHQWPATLVQPVGSPLSLECTVEGTSNPNLYWYRQAAGRGLQLLFYSVGIGQISSEVPQNLSASRPQDRQFILSSKKLLLSDSGFYLCAWSRDLSGTDTQYFGPGTRLTVL.

This clonotype was recorded at least ten times. The chain employs TRBV4-2 and TRBJ2-1; D may be TRBD2 (5 bases). The germline CDR1 and CDR2 sequences are LGHNA and YNFKEQ. There are 16 residues in the CDR3. V lost 0 bases to trimming and J lost 5 bases, with 14 bases between them. The CDR3 loop reads CASSQEGRAPNNEQFF. DNA of the CDR3: TGTGCCAGCAGCCAAGAAGGGCGGGCCCCTAACAATGAGCAGTTCTTC.

The J gene is TRBJ2-7, the V gene TRBV6-6; 10 bases agree with TRBD2. The CDR3 is made up of 15 amino acids. J gave up 4 bases and V 7 bases, and 10 bases lay outside the gene matches. Per the germline V gene, CDR1 is MNHNY and CDR2 is SVGAGI (reference sequence). CDR3 nucleotides: TGTGCCAGCAATCACAGCGGGAGGGGAGGATACGAGCAGTACTTC. Its protein product is CASNHSGRGGYEQYF.

The rearrangement joins TRBV6-2 or TRBV6-3 to TRBJ1-5; the match to TRBD1 covers 10 bases. CDR3 length equals 18 residues. Germline-derived CDR1 and CDR2 are MNHEY and SVGEGT. Trimming cost V 6 bases and J 2 bases; bases outside gene matches: 13. The CDR3 reads CASSPWTGGFGGNQPQHF. The CDR3 DNA sequence: TGTGCCAGCAGCCCCTGGACAGGGGGATTTGGTGGCAATCAGCCCCAGCATTTT.

For this clonotype: An end of the junction does not agree with germline; a read error may underlie this. The chain links TRBV11-1 to TRBJ1-4; tentatively, D is TRBD1 (6 bases). CDR3 length equals 16 residues. The germline V gene encodes CDR1 SGHAT and CDR2 FQDESV (reference sequence). CDR3: CTSSFLPSAGEEKLFF. CDR3 DNA sequence: TGTACCAGCAGCTTTCTTCCGTCGGCAGGGGAGGAAAAACTGTTCTTT.

A word on this clonotype: A much larger clone is a single base away; this may be a read error. Without the conserved terminal phenylalanine or tryptophan, this CDR3 likely stems from a read error. V is TRBV6-5 and J is TRBJ2-4; D assignment may be TRBD1 or TRBD2 (5 bases each). Trimming pared 6 bases from V and 8 bases from J, leaving 14 bases between. Germline CDR1 and CDR2: MNHEY and SVGAGI. This CDR3 region has 13 residues. CDR3 residues: CASSRDPMYIQYS. The CDR3 nucleotides read TGTGCCAGCAGCCGGGACCCTATGTACATTCAGTACTCC.

The gene calls are TRBV10-3 and TRBJ1-5; D might be TRBD1 (5 bases). The CDR3 has 15 residues. The V gene lost 2 bases and the J gene lost 2 bases, with 10 bases spanning the gap. Germline V gene sequence: CDR1 ENHRY, CDR2 SYGVKD. The CDR3 bases are TGTGCCATCAGTGAGGAGACAGTGGGCAATCAGCCCCAGCATTTT. As protein: CAISEETVGNQPQHF.

Turning to this clonotype: Relative to the germline gene, one junction end is altered; a read error may explain this. The rearrangement links TRBV11-2 to TRBJ2-1; TRBD2 matches 10 bases. Germline V CDR1 and CDR2: SGHAT, FQNNGV. CDR3 size: 19 residues. CDR3 loop: CAGSLYPTSLAGVNNEQFF. CDR3 coding DNA: TGTGCCGGCAGTTTGTATCCGACCAGCCTAGCGGGGGTAAACAATGAGCAGTTCTTC.

Notes on this clonotype: One end of the junction fails to match germline, which may point to a read error. This chain connects TRBV11-1 to TRBJ1-1; 8 bases are shared with TRBD1. Per germline, CDR1 SGHAT and CDR2 FQDESV (reference sequence). The CDR3 loop spans 13 amino acids. The DNA of the CDR3 is TGTGCAAGCAGCCCGCGACAGGGGCTTGGCGCTTTCTTT. Protein product: CASSPRQGLGAFF.

The chain couples TRBV14 to TRBJ1-2, with D uncertain. CDR1 is SGHDN, CDR2 FVKESK, per germline. V dropped 4 bases and J dropped 4 bases, with 16 bases sitting between them. The CDR3 has 15 amino acids. The CDR3: CASSPLGGRLYGYTF. Written as DNA, the CDR3 is TGTGCCAGCAGCCCTTTGGGAGGAAGGCTCTATGGCTACACCTTC. Complete variable domain (other parts from reference TRBV14 and TRBJ1-2): EAGVTQFPSHSVIEKGQTVTLRCDPISGHDNLYWYRRVMGKEIKFLLHFVKESKQDESGMPNNRFLAERTGGTYSTLKVQPAELEDSGVYFCASSPLGGRLYGYTFGSGTRLTVV.

Worth noting for this clonotype: The junction departs from the called germline gene at one end, perhaps through a read error. This chain uses TRBV11-2 with TRBJ2-5; D is tentatively TRBD1 or TRBD2 (5 bases each). The V gene's germline CDR1 is SGHAT and CDR2 FQNNGV. CDR3 size: 16 residues. CDR3 sequence (DNA): TGTGCCAGCAGCTTAAGTACTCAAGGGGCGAGGGAGACCCACTACTTC. Protein product: CASSLSTQGARETHYF. Variable domain in full (rest from reference TRBV11-2 and TRBJ2-5): EAGVAQSPRYKIIEKRQSVAFWCNPISGHATLYWYQQILGQGPKLLIQFQNNGVVDDSQLPKDRFSAERLKGVDSTLKIQPAKLEDSAVYLCASSLSTQGARETHYFGPGTRLLVL.

Details on this clonotype: At one of its ends the junction is not consistent with the germline gene, which may arise from a read error. The chain employs TRBV29-1 and TRBJ2-7, with D possibly being TRBD1 or TRBD2 (5 bases each). There are 16 residues in the CDR3. Germline V lookup: CDR1 SQVTM, CDR2 ANQGSEA. The CDR3 DNA reads as TGTAGTGCCATGGCATCTGGGACCGGCACTCTCTACGAGCAGTACTTC. Translated, it gives CSAMASGTGTLYEQYF.

With respect to this clonotype: The final CDR3 position lacks the conserved phenylalanine or tryptophan, pointing to a likely read error. J is TRBJ2-7 and V is TRBV12-3 or TRBV12-4; no clear D. V lost 5 bases, J lost 3 bases, and 8 bases lay in between. The CDR3 is 12 amino acids. The CDR3 DNA reads TGTGCCAGCAGTCCAGGCATCTACGAGCAGTACATC. This encodes CASSPGIYEQYI.

A note on this clonotype: Likely a read error: the CDR3 ends without its conserved phenylalanine or tryptophan. The rearrangement uses TRBV29-1 and TRBJ2-7; 8 bases are shared with TRBD1. J gave up 0 bases and V 5 bases, and 6 bases lay outside the gene matches. There are 14 residues in the CDR3. Germline V gene lookup returns CDR1 SQVTM and CDR2 ANQGSEA. This CDR3 is CSVRQGPYSYEQYL. The CDR3 DNA sequence: TGCAGCGTTAGACAGGGGCCCTACTCCTACGAGCAGTACCTC.